Here is one TCR beta chain with its context. This specimen belongs to a study of blood T cell repertoires in COVID-19. Study-wide context: The United States, Italy and Spain provided the acute and convalescent COVID-19 samples. From T cells, B-cell-depleted T cells, or PBMCs came the material, which was cDNA or gDNA.

In the study's own analysis: Quantification of nucleated cells was approximated via reference gene primer amplification. Here immunoSEQ multiplex PCR was the method, and the copy in TCRdb shows in-frame clones only, minus some. That table supplies the V and J calls and clone size; D and trimming were determined from the DNA. The sample shows over 200,000 clones, less than 90% of them seen only once. The CDR3 consists of 15 residues. Germline V gene data show CDR1 as SGHNT and CDR2 as YYREEE (reference sequence). The J segment lost 8 bases and the V segment lost 6 bases, leaving 12 bases of the junction unmatched.

The sample consisted of peripheral blood. The genes are TRBV5-4 and TRBJ2-1, with TRBD2 identical over 9 bases. The TCR was taken from a man aged 40-49 years with acute or convalescent COVID-19. The CDR3, as DNA: TGTGCCAGCACCCCGAGCGGGAGCGGGGGGTATGAGCAGTTCTTC. Its translation is CASTPSGSGGYEQFF.